This T cell receptor (beta chain) is drawn from a study of blood T cell repertoires in COVID-19. Study context: Researchers got acute and convalescent COVID-19 samples from the United States, Italy and Spain.

With 5 bases removed from V and 10 bases from J, the gap between germline ends came to 18 bases. This CDR3 comprises 15 residues. Germline V gene sequence: CDR1 SGHAT, CDR2 FQNNGV. TCRdb's copy holds only in-frame clones and misses some; the assay was immunoSEQ multiplex PCR. The table has roughly 110,000 clones, over 80% seen once. V and J are TRBV11-2 and TRBJ1-6; perhaps TRBD1 as D (5 bases). The sequence was collected from a woman in her 30s with acute or convalescent COVID-19. Sequencing input: peripheral blood. The DNA of the CDR3 is TGTGCCAGCAGCCGACCCGGGGGGGTTCGATCACCCCTCCACTTT. Protein: CASSRPGGVRSPLHF.